This T cell receptor beta chain was recorded in a study of control samples from healthy donors and cancer patients. The CDR3 runs 13 residues. Germline CDR1 GTSNPN, CDR2 SVGIG (reference sequence). V was pared by 5 bases and J by 5 bases, with 7 bases of the junction left unmatched. Profiling relied on immunoSEQ multiplex PCR, and the TCRdb table lists in-frame clones only, not all of them. The sample holds tens of thousands of clones, around 90% seen once. This receptor was taken from a woman in her 50s with colorectal cancer. The chain employs TRBV30 and TRBJ1-2; 8 bases match TRBD1. The sample comprised PBMCs. The CDR3 region is CAWVRGRIYGYTF. The DNA of the CDR3 is TGTGCCTGGGTCAGGGGGCGCATTTATGGCTACACCTTC.